The sequence of this T cell receptor (beta chain) was determined in a study of T cell changes during pregnancy in multiple sclerosis. Here immunoSEQ multiplex PCR was the method, and the copy in TCRdb shows in-frame clones only, minus some. Here the sample spans 58,000 or so clones, about nine tenths being singletons. V shed 1 base and J shed 1 base, with 16 bases lying between them. CDR1 and CDR2 (germline): MNHEY, SMNVEV (reference sequence). CDR3 length: 17 residues. This clone was detected once. Sequences were derived from CD4+ T cells from peripheral blood mononuclear cells, sampled in the third trimester of pregnancy. The chain links TRBV27 to TRBJ1-1, with D possibly matching TRBD1 (5 bases). The sequence was obtained from a female donor with multiple sclerosis, enrolled in a pregnancy study. CDR3: CASSLLRGRKPNTEAFF. The CDR3 DNA reads as TGTGCCAGCAGTTTATTAAGGGGCCGAAAACCGAACACTGAAGCTTTCTTT.